This T cell receptor beta chain was identified during a study of blood T cell repertoires in COVID-19. Unmatched junction bases numbered 3, after V lost 3 bases and J lost 5 bases. The CDR3 extends over 13 amino acids. Germline CDR1 is SGDLS and CDR2 is YYNGEE. The protocol was immunoSEQ multiplex PCR, while the TCRdb copy is restricted to in-frame clones and leaves out a portion. Altogether around 240,000 clones are present, 75% to 90% being singletons, with the ten largest covering less than 4%. The chain joins TRBV9 to TRBJ1-2; 8 nucleotides match TRBD1. The TCR comes from a young woman who had recovered from COVID-19. Sequencing was done on a sample of peripheral blood. The CDR3 DNA sequence: TGTGCCAGCAGCGCCGGGACAGGATATGGCTACACCTTC. Its protein is CASSAGTGYGYTF.